This entry describes one TCR beta chain. Its antigen specificity is not known. Base qualities are not recorded, but no much larger clone differs from it by a single base. This specimen comes from a study of a mutant IDH1 vaccine in newly diagnosed glioma (dated by TCRdb to the early 2020s). Describing the broader study: Patients were given eight vaccinations, in weeks 1, 3, 5, 7, 11, 15, 19 and 23, which matched visits V03 through V10. Vaccination began 4-6 weeks after radiotherapy alone, or alongside temozolomide cycles in the chemotherapy-containing groups. Of the roughly 32 patients who were treated, around 62% were male and about 40% were female, and the mean age was around 43 years. Prior to enrollment, standard therapy consisting of radiotherapy alone, temozolomide alone, or radiochemotherapy with temozolomide had been administered to patients, with the combination being received by most patients. Peripheral blood samples were drawn at six visits, namely V03 (baseline), V05, V07, V10, V12 and V13. For exploratory analyses, longitudinal TCRB deep sequencing was carried out in about two dozen treated patients wherever samples were available.

The library was built by means of the immunoSEQ multiplex PCR assay. The hsTCRB Kit was used according to the manufacturer's protocol to amplify rearranged TCR beta chain sequences. TCRB libraries were sequenced on an Illumina MiSeq. The authors' analysis ran thus. Demultiplexing, trimming and gene mapping were performed with the kit vendor's proprietary platform. This immuneACCESS table, as held by TCRdb, lists in-frame sequences with V and J called but not all clones. Of the missing ones, under half trace to an unresolved V gene in checked studies; the others have no known cause. V and J calls and clone size are as listed in that table; D and trimming were resolved from the DNA. This sample gives about 36,000 clones in total; roughly 80% of them show up just once. The ten largest account for roughly 12% of the sample. Sample time point, as interpreted from the label and publication: week 5, during vaccination. Each vaccine dose, consisting of 300 ug of a 20-mer mutant IDH1 peptide in Montanide, was administered subcutaneously with topical imiquimod. All donors had newly diagnosed IDH1-mutant astrocytomas of WHO grade 3 or 4 that showed loss of nuclear ATRX. The samples were drawn from NOA16, a multicentre, single-arm, open-label phase I trial in Germany that tested a mutant IDH1 peptide vaccine in humans for the first time. Genomic DNA for TCRB sequencing was isolated from EDTA blood with the DNeasy Blood and Tissue Kit.

Study-wide findings and limitations: No apparent relationship was observed between pseudoprogression and alterations in the top peripheral T cell clonotypes detected by TCRB sequencing. Vaccine-induced immune responses across multiple MHC alleles were detected in 90% to 95% of patients. Availability determined which PBMC samples were chosen for TCRB deep sequencing. The authors stated that sample limitations prevented analyses of patient blood samples from being reproduced.

The CDR3 sequence holds 15 residues, the cysteine and phenylalanine included. Only the CDR3 DNA stays, 45 bases, in frame from base 1. The trim is 0 bases for V and 0 bases for J, with a gap of 8 bases between the germline ends. As encoded in the germline V gene, CDR1 is MGHRA while CDR2 is YSYEKL. The material sequenced was PBMCs, taken from a glioma patient whose treatment included an IDH1 peptide vaccine. The V and J segments used are TRBV4-1 and TRBJ1-2, with an unclear D gene assignment. The source is a middle-aged man with glioma. CDR3 reads: CASSQEYGPNYGYTF. The nucleotides are TGCGCCAGCAGCCAAGAATATGGCCCTAACTATGGCTACACCTTC.